One T cell receptor beta chain is described in this entry. The data originate from a study of cytomegalovirus exposure and HLA in healthy donors. This CDR3 is built from 13 residues. V shed 2 bases and J shed 5 bases, with 9 bases lying between them. The V gene's germline CDR1 is SGHAT and CDR2 FQNNGV. This PCR relied on a set of 60 Vbeta primers and 13 Jbeta primers. The data were produced by immunoSEQ multiplex PCR, yet TCRdb's version contains in-frame clones alone and is incomplete. The sample records around 150,000 clones, 75% to 80% being singletons. The chain combines TRBV11-2 with TRBJ1-1, with D perhaps matching TRBD1 (6 bases). The sequencing sample was made of PBMCs. This sequence was found in a man younger than 35 in good health and CMV-seronegative. The CDR3 protein is CASSLYRETEAFF. The CDR3 nucleotides read TGTGCCAGCAGCTTATACAGGGAGACTGAAGCTTTCTTT.